The source of this T cell receptor beta chain is a study of the immune and genomic landscape of osteosarcoma (dated by TCRdb to about 2020). About the full investigation: The overall cohort comprised fewer than 55 pediatric and adult patients with high-grade osteosarcoma, with a median age at diagnosis of 25 to 35 years (range roughly 5-81). The cohort was enriched for poor-risk disease, with 73% showing unfavorable pathologic response to standard therapy and approximately 67% deceased. In the overall cohort, around three fifths of patients were male, and under 80% had localized disease at diagnosis. To define immunogenic potential, the study profiled osteosarcoma specimens using whole genome, RNA and T-cell receptor sequencing along with immunohistochemistry and reverse phase protein arrays. The goal of the study was to explain why immune checkpoint inhibitors show limited clinical activity in osteosarcoma. The osteosarcoma immunogenomic landscape was characterized by integrating TCR sequencing results with transcriptome, protein array and immunostaining data. A few patients contributed a couple of samples from the same tumor site.

As to this clone: What antigen it recognizes has not been identified. Base qualities are not recorded, but no much larger clone differs from it by a single base.

TCR beta chain CDR3 regions were immunosequenced with the ImmunoSEQ Assay (Adaptive Biotechnologies). Under the source paper's analysis protocol: TCRB rearrangements, read counts, read proportions and gene usage were exported through the ImmunoSEQ Analyzer platform. T-cell clonality was computed as 1 minus Pielou's evenness on productive rearrangements. In the clonal space homeostasis analysis, clonotypes were sorted into rare, small, medium, large or hyperexpanded (0.01 to 1 of the repertoire) bins. TCR productive clonality was compared across immune clusters C1, C2 and C3 using the Wilcoxon rank sum test. The immuneACCESS repertoire file appears here via TCRdb, limited to in-frame rearrangements. These files lack a portion of the clones; in checked studies, under half of the deficit traces to unresolved V genes, and the cause of the others is not known. The DNA gave D and trimming, while V, J and clone size come from that table. The sample table shows 2,800 or so clones, and around 82% are seen once. Roughly 9.7% of the sample goes to the ten largest clones.

The research as a whole found: In five cases, the repertoire was dominated by a single hyperexpanded clone, and fewer than 100 T-cell clonotypes were detected in all five cases. Sample size was not determined by any statistical method, because osteosarcoma is rare and every possible sample was collected. Productive TCR clonality was found to be low overall, with an average of 0.09 and a maximum of 0.3, which suggested limited T-cell clonal expansion. Alongside the frozen tumor specimens, matched blood was collected from only a couple of patients. Rather than matched normal tissue, external data from normal skin and healthy peripheral blood provided the clonality benchmarks. Although TCR productive clonality was higher in the immune-hot C3 cluster than in the cold C1 cluster, TCR productive clonality was still low overall.

Post-treatment primary, local recurrence and metastasis tumors from poor-prognosis patients were used as specimens. The metastasis specimens consisted of frozen osteosarcoma lung metastases that had been resected. From a lookup of the germline V gene, CDR1 and CDR2 are MNHEY and SVGAGI. The CDR3 goes from the cysteine to the phenylalanine over 13 residues. The retained sequence is limited to the CDR3, 39 bases, with the frame set at the first base. Trimming takes 7 bases from V and 2 bases from J, and the germline ends sit 12 bases apart. This TCR came from a woman aged 18-29 years with osteosarcoma. The age is the age at diagnosis. Material: metastatic tumor tissue from the lung. The sample's cell subset or site, from its label and the paper: lung metastasis of osteosarcoma. This chain is built from TRBV6-5 and TRBJ2-7; the D gene is perhaps TRBD1, on 6 matching bases. The bases read TGTGCCAGCAAATCGTGGGACACCTACGAGCAGTACTTC. This gives the protein CASKSWDTYEQYF.